This TCR beta chain appears in the sequencing data of a study of TIL therapy for anti-PD-1-resistant metastatic lung cancer. Whole-study context: Tumors had a median PD-L1 proportion score of approximately 5.5%. A handful of tumors were EGFR-mutant and two were ALK-rearranged. By whole-exome sequencing, median non-synonymous tumor mutation burden was less than 1.8 mutations per megabase.

Sequencing used immunoSEQ v3. Repertoires were generated with immunoSEQ multiplex PCR, while TCRdb's copy carries only in-frame clones and drops some. The sample yields approximately 20,000 clones, over 60% seen once. Time point given: pre-treatment sample, taken before nivolumab and TIL therapy. This clone was recorded only once. The antigen is undetermined. General study results and limits: The cohort had more treatment-naive, never-smoker and oncogene-addicted patients than typical.

The sequencing used blood, collected at baseline. The source is a person aged 25 to 79 with non-small cell lung cancer.

The CDR3 is CASRDRGRGEQYF. The CDR3 DNA is TGTGCCAGCAGGGACAGGGGTAGGGGTGAGCAGTACTTC. V gene TRBV6-6 combines with J gene TRBJ2-7, with TRBD1 identical over 9 bases. This CDR3 is 13 amino acids long. In germline, CDR1 is MNHNY, CDR2 SVGAGI (reference sequence). Germline trimming cut 6 bases from V and 7 bases from J; bases unmatched to any gene: 7.